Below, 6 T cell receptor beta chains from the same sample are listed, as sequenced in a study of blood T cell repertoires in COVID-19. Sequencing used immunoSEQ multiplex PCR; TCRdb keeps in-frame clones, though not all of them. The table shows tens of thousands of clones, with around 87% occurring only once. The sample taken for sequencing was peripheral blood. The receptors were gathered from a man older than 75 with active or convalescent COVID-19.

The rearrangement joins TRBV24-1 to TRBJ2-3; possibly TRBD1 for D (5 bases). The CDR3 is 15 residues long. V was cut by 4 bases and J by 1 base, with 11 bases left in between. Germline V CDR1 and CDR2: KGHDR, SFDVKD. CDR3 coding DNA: TGTGCCACCAGTGACCCCAGGGTGCGCACAGATACGCAGTATTTT. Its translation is CATSDPRVRTDTQYF.

The CDR3, as DNA: TGTGCCAGCAGCCAAGATTACGGGGTCACCTCCTACAATGAGCAGTTCTTC. Amino acids: CASSQDYGVTSYNEQFF. The chain recombines TRBV3-1 (or the pseudogene TRBV3-2) with TRBJ2-1, with a tentative D call TRBD2 (5 bases). Germline CDR1 and CDR2: LGHDT and YNNKEL (reference sequence). V was trimmed by 0 bases and J by 0 bases, leaving 12 bases between them. This CDR3 region has 17 residues.

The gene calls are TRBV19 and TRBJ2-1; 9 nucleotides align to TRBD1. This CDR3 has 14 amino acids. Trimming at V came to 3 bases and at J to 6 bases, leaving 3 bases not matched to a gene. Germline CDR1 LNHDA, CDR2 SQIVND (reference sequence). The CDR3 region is CASSIRDRVNEQFF. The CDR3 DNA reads TGTGCCAGTAGTATCCGGGACAGGGTCAATGAGCAGTTCTTC.

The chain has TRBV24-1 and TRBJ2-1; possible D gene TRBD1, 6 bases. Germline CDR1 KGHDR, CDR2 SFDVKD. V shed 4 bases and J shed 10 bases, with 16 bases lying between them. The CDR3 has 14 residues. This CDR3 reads CATSDPGTIREQFF. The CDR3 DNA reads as TGTGCCACCAGTGACCCCGGGACAATCAGGGAGCAGTTCTTC.

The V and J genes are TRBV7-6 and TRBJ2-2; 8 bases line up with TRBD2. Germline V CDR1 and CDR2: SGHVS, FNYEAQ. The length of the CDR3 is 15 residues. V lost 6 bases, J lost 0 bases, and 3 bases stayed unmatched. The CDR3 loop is CASRSGGANTGELFF. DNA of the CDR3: TGTGCCAGCAGATCCGGGGGGGCGAACACCGGGGAGCTGTTTTTT.

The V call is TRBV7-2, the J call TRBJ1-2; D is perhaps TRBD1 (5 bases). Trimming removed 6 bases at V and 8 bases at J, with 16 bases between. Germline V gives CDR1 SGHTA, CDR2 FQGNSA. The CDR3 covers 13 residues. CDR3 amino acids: CASSKAGGSGYTF. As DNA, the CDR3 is TGTGCCAGCAGTAAGGCTGGGGGGAGCGGCTACACCTTC. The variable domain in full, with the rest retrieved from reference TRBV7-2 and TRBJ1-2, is GAGVSQSPSNKVTEKGKDVELRCDPISGHTALYWYRQSLGQGLEFLIYFQGNSAPDKSGLPSDRFSAERTGGSVSTLTIQRTQQEDSAVYLCASSKAGGSGYTFGSGTRLTVV.